This T cell receptor (beta chain) comes out of a study of STAT5B mutations in CD4+ large granular lymphocyte leukemia (dated 2022 in TCRdb). Some background on the complete study: Among healthy controls, the CDR3 'QG' motif was associated with a particular HLA allele. The TCRbeta repertoires of CD4+ T-cell large granular lymphocyte leukemia patients were compared with the TCRbeta repertoires of healthy blood donors. Flow cytometry on FACSCanto II or FACSVerse showed that the purified fractions were more than 95% pure among lymphocytes.

The immunoSEQ assay at survey resolution was used to sequence TCRbeta rearrangements from genomic DNA. Under the source paper's analysis protocol: In the TCR sequencing data, the lowest productive clonotype frequency that could be detected was 2.59 x 10-5. Only productive TCRbeta rearrangements, defined as complete and in-frame sequences, were included in the analyses. Clonality for each sample was calculated as Simpson clonality in the immunoSEQ Analyzer version 3.0. Clones were grouped by frequency into very rare, small, medium, large (1-20%) or hyperexpanded (>20%) categories. OLGA 1.2.3 estimated generation probabilities, VDJtools produced V-gene circos plots, VDJdb was queried for specificities, and GLIPH identified CDR3 motifs. As stored in TCRdb, this immuneACCESS dataset retains in-frame rearrangements with V and J assigned. A fraction of the clones does not appear; measured against another copy, unresolved V genes explain less than half of the discrepancy, and the remainder lacks a known reason. The DNA gave D and trimming, while V, J and clone size come from that table. Here the sample has approximately 27,000 clones; 81% occur a single time. Together, the top ten hold 0.33% of the sample.

V has 1 base trimmed and J has 1 base trimmed; junction bases matching no gene number 3. Its CDR3 holds 15 amino acids, cysteine through phenylalanine. Left in the record is the CDR3 DNA by itself, 45 bases read in frame from the first base. For CDR1 and CDR2, the germline V gene lists SGHRS and YFSETQ. The healthy controls were over 30 blood donors, and the buffy coats of these donors were supplied by the Finnish Red Cross blood service. All TCR-sequenced material derived from peripheral blood: patient blood samples and healthy donor buffy coats. Peripheral blood mononuclear cells were isolated by Ficoll-Hypaque gradient centrifugation. For the healthy controls, CD4+ cells were obtained from buffy coats by magnetic purification. Genomic DNA was extracted using the Gentra Puregene Cell and Tissue kit, and a Qubit 2.0 fluorometer was used to quantify it. Points on this clone: What this receptor recognizes is not known. Qualities for individual bases were not recorded, and no much larger clone is one base off.

Study-wide findings and limitations: Compared with healthy CD4+ repertoires, CD4-sorted patient repertoires appeared more clonal, and this difference remained even after the putative leukemic clones were removed. Main leukemic clonotypes were private to each patient, although over 20% appeared at low frequency in other patients' non-leukemic repertoires. Data were not HLA-matched; higher clonality in CD4+ versus CD8+ T-LGLL could reflect the relatively small sample size. TRBV06-family usage was enriched among the top patient clones (8/27) compared with healthy controls (2/35).

The sequenced sample was CD4+ T cells from blood buffy coats. The chain was built from TRBV5-1 and TRBJ2-5; 8 bases in between match TRBD1. This receptor was obtained from a human donor in good health. CDR3 region: CASSLRTGSQETQYF. The nucleotide sequence reads as follows: TGCGCCAGCAGCTTGAGGACAGGGTCCCAAGAGACCCAGTACTTC.